Described below is a single TCR beta chain sequence and its context. Its antigen remains unknown. This entry is derived from a study of radiotherapy plus CTLA-4 blockade in lung cancer. Study findings and constraints: Expansion of tumor-derived TCR clones was observed in blood after radiotherapy plus ipilimumab.

This CDR3 contains 14 residues. V was cut by 5 bases and J by 2 bases, with 10 bases left in between. Germline CDR1 reads SNHLY; CDR2 reads FYNNEI. This table comes from immunoSEQ multiplex PCR, and its TCRdb copy is limited to in-frame clones, with some not included. In the table there are 40,000 or so clones, 70% to 80% of which are singletons. This specimen consisted of peripheral blood, obtained from a patient treated with radiotherapy plus ipilimumab. The clonotype comes from a human donor with non-small cell lung cancer who had stable disease on radiotherapy plus ipilimumab. The chain uses TRBV2 and TRBJ2-1, with D possibly TRBD1 on 6 matching bases. The CDR3 DNA reads TGTGCCAGCAGTAAGACAGGAACCTACAATGAGCAGTTCTTC. It specifies CASSKTGTYNEQFF.